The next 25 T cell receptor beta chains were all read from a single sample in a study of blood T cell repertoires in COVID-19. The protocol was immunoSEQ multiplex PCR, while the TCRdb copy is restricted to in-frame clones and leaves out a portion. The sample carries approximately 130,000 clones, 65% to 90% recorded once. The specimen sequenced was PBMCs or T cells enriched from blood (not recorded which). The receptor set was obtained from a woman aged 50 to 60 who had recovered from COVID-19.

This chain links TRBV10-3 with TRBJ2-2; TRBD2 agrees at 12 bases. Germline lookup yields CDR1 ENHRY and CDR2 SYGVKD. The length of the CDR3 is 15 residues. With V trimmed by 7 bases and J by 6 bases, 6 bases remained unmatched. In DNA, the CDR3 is TGTGCCATCACTCTGGCTAGCGGGGGGGCCGGGGAGCTGTTTTTT. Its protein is CAITLASGGAGELFF.

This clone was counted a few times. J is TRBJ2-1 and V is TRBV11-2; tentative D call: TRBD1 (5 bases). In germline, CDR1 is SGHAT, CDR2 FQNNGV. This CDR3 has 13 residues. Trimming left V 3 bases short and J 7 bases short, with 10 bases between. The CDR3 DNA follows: TGTGCCAGCAGCTTGGCAGGGCCAAATGAGCAGTTCTTC. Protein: CASSLAGPNEQFF.

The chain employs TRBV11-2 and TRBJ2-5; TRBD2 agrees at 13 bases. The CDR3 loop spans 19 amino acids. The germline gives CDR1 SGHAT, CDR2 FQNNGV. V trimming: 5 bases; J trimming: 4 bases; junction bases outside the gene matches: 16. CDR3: CASSPLSLGGLAGAETQYF. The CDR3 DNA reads TGTGCCAGCAGCCCCCTATCTTTAGGCGGACTAGCGGGGGCAGAGACCCAGTACTTC.

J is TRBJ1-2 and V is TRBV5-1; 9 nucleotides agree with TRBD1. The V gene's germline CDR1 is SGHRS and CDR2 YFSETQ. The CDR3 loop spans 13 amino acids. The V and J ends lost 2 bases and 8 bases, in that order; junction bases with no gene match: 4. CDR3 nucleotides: TGCGCCAGCAGCTTCTGGACAGGGGACGGCTACACCTTC. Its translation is CASSFWTGDGYTF.

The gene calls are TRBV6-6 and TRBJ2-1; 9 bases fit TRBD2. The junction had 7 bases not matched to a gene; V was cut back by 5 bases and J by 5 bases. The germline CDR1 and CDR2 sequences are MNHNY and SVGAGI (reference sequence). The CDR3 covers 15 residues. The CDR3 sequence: CASSHLSGGNNEQFF. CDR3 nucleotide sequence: TGTGCCAGCAGTCACCTCAGCGGGGGGAACAATGAGCAGTTCTTC.

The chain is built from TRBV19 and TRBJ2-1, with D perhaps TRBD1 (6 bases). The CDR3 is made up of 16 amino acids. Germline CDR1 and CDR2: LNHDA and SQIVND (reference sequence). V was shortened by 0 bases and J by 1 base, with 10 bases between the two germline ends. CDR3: CASSIDQGSSYNEQFF. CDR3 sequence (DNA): TGTGCCAGTAGTATAGATCAGGGGAGTTCCTACAATGAGCAGTTCTTC.

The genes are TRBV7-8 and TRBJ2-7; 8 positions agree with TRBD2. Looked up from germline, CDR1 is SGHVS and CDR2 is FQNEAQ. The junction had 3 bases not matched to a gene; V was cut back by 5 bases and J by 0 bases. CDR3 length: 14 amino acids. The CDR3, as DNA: TGTGCCAGCAGCCCAACTAGCGGCTCCTACGAGCAGTACTTC. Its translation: CASSPTSGSYEQYF. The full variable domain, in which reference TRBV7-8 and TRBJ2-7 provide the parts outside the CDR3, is GAGVSQSPRYKVAKRGQDVALRCDPISGHVSLFWYQQALGQGPEFLTYFQNEAQLDKSGLPSDRFFAERPEGSVSTLKIQRTQQEDSAVYLCASSPTSGSYEQYFGPGTRLTVT.

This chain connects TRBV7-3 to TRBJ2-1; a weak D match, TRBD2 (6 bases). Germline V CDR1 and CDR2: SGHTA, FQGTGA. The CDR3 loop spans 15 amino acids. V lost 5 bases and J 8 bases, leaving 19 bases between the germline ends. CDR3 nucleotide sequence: TGTGCCAGCAGCACCGGGACTCGAAGATGGGATGAGCAGTTCTTC. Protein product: CASSTGTRRWDEQFF.

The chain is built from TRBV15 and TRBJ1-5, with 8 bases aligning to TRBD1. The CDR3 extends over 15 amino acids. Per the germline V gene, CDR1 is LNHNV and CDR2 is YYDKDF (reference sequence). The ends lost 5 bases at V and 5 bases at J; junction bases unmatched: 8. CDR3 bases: TGTGCCACCAGCGAAAGAGGACAGGGTCATCAGCCCCAGCATTTT. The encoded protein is CATSERGQGHQPQHF.

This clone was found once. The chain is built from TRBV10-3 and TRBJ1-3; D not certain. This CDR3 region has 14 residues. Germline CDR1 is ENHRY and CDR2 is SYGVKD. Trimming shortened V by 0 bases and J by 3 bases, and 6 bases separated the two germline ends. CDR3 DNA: TGTGCCATCAGTGAGTCACGGGTTGGAAACACCATATATTTT. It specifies CAISESRVGNTIYF.

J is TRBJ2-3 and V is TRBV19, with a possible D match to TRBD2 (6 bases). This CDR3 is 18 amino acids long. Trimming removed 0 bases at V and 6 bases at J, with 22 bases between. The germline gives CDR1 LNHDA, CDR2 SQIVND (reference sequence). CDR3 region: CASSIDRSRAGRGDTQYF. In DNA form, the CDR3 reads TGTGCCAGTAGTATAGACCGCAGTAGAGCGGGTCGAGGGGATACGCAGTATTTT. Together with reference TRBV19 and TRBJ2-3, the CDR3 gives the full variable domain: DGGITQSPKYLFRKEGQNVTLSCEQNLNHDAMYWYRQDPGQGLRLIYYSQIVNDFQKGDIAEGYSVSREKKESFPLTVTSAQKNPTAFYLCASSIDRSRAGRGDTQYFGPGTRLTVL.

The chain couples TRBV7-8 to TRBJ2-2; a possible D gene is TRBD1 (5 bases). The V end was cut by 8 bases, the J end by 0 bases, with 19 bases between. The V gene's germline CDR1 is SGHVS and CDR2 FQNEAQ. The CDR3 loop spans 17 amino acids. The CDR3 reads CASRFDRIGSNTGELFF. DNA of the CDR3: TGTGCCAGCCGTTTCGACAGAATAGGTTCGAACACCGGGGAGCTGTTTTTT.

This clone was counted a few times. CDR3 loop: CASSQTGTAYSPLHF. CDR3 in DNA: TGCGCCAGCAGCCAAACCGGGACAGCCTATTCACCCCTCCACTTT. The chain is built from TRBV4-3 and TRBJ1-6; 7 bases fit TRBD1. Germline V CDR1 and CDR2: LGHNA, YSLEER. CDR3 length: 15 amino acids. With V trimmed by 2 bases and J by 8 bases, 6 bases remained unmatched.

The DNA of the CDR3 is TGTGCCAGTAGTATGGGGCTAGCGGGGGAGACCCAGTACTTC. Translated, it gives CASSMGLAGETQYF. The chain has TRBV19 and TRBJ2-5; TRBD2 matches 9 bases. The CDR3 loop spans 14 amino acids. J gave up 5 bases and V 3 bases, and 4 bases lay outside the gene matches. The germline V gene has CDR1 LNHDA and CDR2 SQIVND (reference sequence).

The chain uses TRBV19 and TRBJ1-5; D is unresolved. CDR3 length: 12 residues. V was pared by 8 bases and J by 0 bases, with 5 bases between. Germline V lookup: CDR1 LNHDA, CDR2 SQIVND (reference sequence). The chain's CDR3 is CASSLSNQPQHF. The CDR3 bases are TGTGCCAGTTCACTTAGCAATCAGCCCCAGCATTTT.

The CDR3, as DNA: TGTGCCAGCAGCTTAGGAGGACAGGGGGGCCACGAGCAGTACTTC. Protein: CASSLGGQGGHEQYF. The rearrangement uses TRBV11-3 and TRBJ2-7, with 10 bases fitting TRBD1. Germline assignment: CDR1 SGHNT and CDR2 YENEEA. The V and J ends lost 1 base and 5 bases, in that order; junction bases with no gene match: 5. This CDR3 is 15 amino acids long.

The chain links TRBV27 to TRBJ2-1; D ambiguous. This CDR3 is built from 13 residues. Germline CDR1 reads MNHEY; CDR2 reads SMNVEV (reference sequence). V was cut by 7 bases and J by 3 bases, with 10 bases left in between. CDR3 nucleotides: TGTGCCAGCACCCGGTACGGCTACAATGAGCAGTTCTTC. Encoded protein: CASTRYGYNEQFF.

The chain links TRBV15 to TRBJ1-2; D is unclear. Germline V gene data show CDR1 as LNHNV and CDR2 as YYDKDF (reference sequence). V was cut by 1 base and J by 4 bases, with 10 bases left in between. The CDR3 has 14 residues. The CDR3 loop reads CATSRVEGPYGYTF. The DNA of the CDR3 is TGTGCCACCAGCAGAGTTGAGGGCCCCTATGGCTACACCTTC.

CDR3 sequence: CASSPMTGLEQYF. For the CDR3, the DNA is TGCGCCAGCAGCCCAATGACAGGGTTAGAGCAGTACTTC. This chain connects TRBV4-3 to TRBJ2-7; 7 bases are shared with TRBD1. Losses at the gene ends were 4 bases for V and 7 bases for J; bases not matched to a gene: 7. The CDR3 is made up of 13 amino acids. Per the germline V gene, CDR1 is LGHNA and CDR2 is YSLEER.

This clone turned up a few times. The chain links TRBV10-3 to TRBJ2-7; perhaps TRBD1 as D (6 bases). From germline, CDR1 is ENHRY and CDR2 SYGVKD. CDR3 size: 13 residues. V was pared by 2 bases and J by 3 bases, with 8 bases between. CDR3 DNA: TGTGCCATCAGTGAGATACAGGGCTACGAGCAGTACTTC. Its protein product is CAISEIQGYEQYF.

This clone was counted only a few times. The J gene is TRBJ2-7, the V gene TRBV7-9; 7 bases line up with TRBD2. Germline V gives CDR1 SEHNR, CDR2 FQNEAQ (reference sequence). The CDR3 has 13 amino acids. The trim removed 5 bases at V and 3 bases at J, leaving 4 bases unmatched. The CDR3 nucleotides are TGTGCCAGCAGCCTACGGACTAGCTACGAGCAGTACTTC. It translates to CASSLRTSYEQYF.

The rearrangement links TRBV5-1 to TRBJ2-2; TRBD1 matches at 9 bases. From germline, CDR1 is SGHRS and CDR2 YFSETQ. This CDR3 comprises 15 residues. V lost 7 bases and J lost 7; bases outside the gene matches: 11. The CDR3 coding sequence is TGCGCCAGCTCATCCGGGACAGGGACCATCGGGGAGCTGTTTTTT. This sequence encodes CASSSGTGTIGELFF.

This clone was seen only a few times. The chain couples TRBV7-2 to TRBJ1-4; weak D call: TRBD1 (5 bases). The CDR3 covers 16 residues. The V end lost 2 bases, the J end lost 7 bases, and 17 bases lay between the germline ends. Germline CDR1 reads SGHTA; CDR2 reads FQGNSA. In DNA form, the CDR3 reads TGTGCCAGCAGCTTATTGGCAGGGTATAGCGGTGAAAAACTGTTTTTT. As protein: CASSLLAGYSGEKLFF.

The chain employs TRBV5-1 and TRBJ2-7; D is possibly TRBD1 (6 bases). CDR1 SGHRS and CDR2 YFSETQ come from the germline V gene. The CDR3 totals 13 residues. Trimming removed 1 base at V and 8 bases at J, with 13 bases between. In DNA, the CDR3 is TGCGCCAGCAGCTTGTCACAGGGCACTCAGCAGTACTTC. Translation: CASSLSQGTQQYF.

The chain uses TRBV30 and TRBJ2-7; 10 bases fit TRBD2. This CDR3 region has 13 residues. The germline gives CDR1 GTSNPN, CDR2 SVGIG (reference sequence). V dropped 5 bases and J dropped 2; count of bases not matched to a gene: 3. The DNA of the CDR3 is TGTGCCTGGGGGAGCGGGGGGGCCTACGAGCAGTACTTC. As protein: CAWGSGGAYEQYF. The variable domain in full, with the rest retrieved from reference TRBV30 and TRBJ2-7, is SQTIHQWPATLVQPVGSPLSLECTVEGTSNPNLYWYRQAAGRGLQLLFYSVGIGQISSEVPQNLSASRPQDRQFILSSKKLLLSDSGFYLCAWGSGGAYEQYFGPGTRLTVT.